This TCR beta chain derives from a study of neurological immune-mediated disorders. Sorted libraries used over 800,000 CD4+ or CD8+ T cells. At least ten counts were recorded for this clonotype. What it binds is not known. Germline loops: CDR1 SEHNR, CDR2 FQNEAQ (reference sequence). This CDR3 has 13 residues. The V gene end was trimmed by 5 bases and the J gene end by 6 bases; junction bases not matched to a gene: 6. With 10-nucleotide random UMIs included, cDNA was synthesized by 5'RACE. MiXCR, applied by TCRdb to the 5' RACE reads, yields one record per CDR3 protein. Of more than 25,000 distinct CDR3 sequences listed, approximately 4% are singletons. Whole-study findings and limits: The absence of shared CDR3 amino acid sequences among expanded clones across subjects suggests private repertoires in all groups.

Input material: CD4+ T cells from blood. This chain joins TRBV7-9 and TRBJ1-2, with 7 positions matching TRBD1. This clonotype was obtained from a woman in her forties in good health. The CDR3 DNA reads as TGTGCCAGCAGCATGGACAGGTGGGATGGCTACACCTTC. Protein: CASSMDRWDGYTF.